What follows are 10 T cell receptor beta chains derived from one specimen sequenced in a study of T cells in Graves' hyperthyroidism and ophthalmopathy. It was RNA transcripts that yielded the amplified TCR beta CDR3 regions. The HTBI set primed first-round TCR CDR3 RT-PCR. TCRdb itself ran the multiplex PCR reads through MiXCR, one entry per CDR3 protein. The sample has about 290,000 distinct CDR3 sequences; 17% are singletons. The specimen was blood. Receptors were obtained from an older woman with Graves' ophthalmopathy.

This clonotype was seen ten or more times. The chain is built from TRBV5-1 and TRBJ1-1; D not certain. The V end was cut by 0 bases, the J end by 4 bases, with 10 bases between. CDR1 is SGHRS and CDR2 is YFSETQ in the germline V gene. This CDR3 region has 14 residues. The CDR3 loop reads CASSLVEWATEAFF. The CDR3 DNA sequence: TGCGCCAGCAGCTTGGTTGAGTGGGCCACTGAAGCTTTCTTT.

This clonotype was counted at least ten times. J is TRBJ1-1 and V is TRBV2, with D possibly TRBD1 on 6 matching bases. V was shortened by 3 bases and J by 0 bases, with 11 bases between the two germline ends. The CDR3 runs 15 residues. The germline V gene has CDR1 SNHLY and CDR2 FYNNEI. The CDR3 reads CASSEVRTVNTEAFF. CDR3 nucleotide sequence: TGTGCCAGCAGTGAGGTGAGGACAGTGAACACTGAAGCTTTCTTT.

This clonotype was detected many times. The CDR3 region is CASSPRVVGGNTIYF. The CDR3 DNA reads as TGTGCCAGCAGCCCGAGGGTGGTTGGTGGAAACACCATATATTTT. This chain links TRBV11-2 with TRBJ1-3, with unresolved D. V was pared by 5 bases and J by 3 bases, with 14 bases between. The CDR3 is 15 residues long. The germline V gene has CDR1 SGHAT and CDR2 FQNNGV.

This clonotype was recorded at least ten times. This sequence joins TRBV9 and TRBJ2-1; D might be TRBD2 (5 bases). Germline V lookup: CDR1 SGDLS, CDR2 YYNGEE. Deletions cut 3 bases from V and 5 bases from J, with 21 bases between. This CDR3 has 17 amino acids. CDR3 coding DNA: TGTGCCAGCAGCGAGGATACGTCCTACCAGCGGAACAATGAGCAGTTCTTC. It yields the protein CASSEDTSYQRNNEQFF.

There are many counts of this clonotype. The V and J genes are TRBV10-3 and TRBJ2-7, with 7 bases lining up with TRBD1. Germline assignment: CDR1 ENHRY and CDR2 SYGVKD. V was pared by 6 bases and J by 2 bases, with 7 bases of the junction left unmatched. This CDR3 region has 14 residues. The DNA of the CDR3 is TGTGCCATCAGCCTGGGACAGTCTACCTACGAGCAGTACTTC. Amino acids: CAISLGQSTYEQYF.

This clonotype was observed a handful of times. The chain employs TRBV15 and TRBJ2-2, with 7 positions matching TRBD2. The CDR3 runs to 17 residues. Germline V gene data show CDR1 as LNHNV and CDR2 as YYDKDF (reference sequence). V dropped 1 base and J dropped 4; count of bases not matched to a gene: 9. The CDR3 here is CATSRVPSGDLTGELFF. CDR3 sequence (DNA): TGTGCCACCAGCAGAGTCCCCAGCGGGGACCTCACCGGGGAGCTGTTTTTT.

This sequence joins TRBV7-3 and TRBJ2-5, with 8 positions matching TRBD1. Germline V gene sequence: CDR1 SGHTA, CDR2 FQGTGA. The length of the CDR3 is 15 residues. V lost 2 bases, J lost 2 bases, and 4 bases stayed unmatched. The CDR3 coding sequence is TGTGCCAGCAGCTTATACGGGACAGGACAAGAGACCCAGTACTTC. It codes for CASSLYGTGQETQYF.

For the CDR3, the DNA is TGTGCACGCCGACTATCCAGGGGTAGTATGGAGACCCAGTACTTC. Translating it yields CARRLSRGSMETQYF. The chain recombines TRBV6-4 with TRBJ2-5; a possible D gene is TRBD1 (6 bases). This CDR3 comprises 15 residues. The germline CDR1 and CDR2 sequences are MRHNA and SNTAGT.

This clonotype has at least ten counts. This chain uses TRBV18 with TRBJ1-1; D gene uncertain. Trimming took off 0 bases at V and 4 bases at J, with 9 bases between the two ends. Germline lookup yields CDR1 KGHSH and CDR2 LQKENI. The length of the CDR3 is 14 residues. The CDR3 is CASSPPSLGTEAFF. For the CDR3, the DNA is TGTGCCAGCTCACCACCGAGCTTGGGCACTGAAGCTTTCTTT.

This clonotype was recorded many times. The gene calls are TRBV6-2 or TRBV6-3 and TRBJ1-5; 9 nucleotides match TRBD1. V shed 0 bases and J 7 bases; nucleotides not matched to a gene: 16. This CDR3 is 19 amino acids long. Germline CDR1 and CDR2: MNHEY and SVGEGT. CDR3 in DNA: TGTGCCAGCAGTTACTCTCCCGCGCTGACAGGGGGATGGAGGCAGCCCCAGCATTTT. Its protein product is CASSYSPALTGGWRQPQHF.